The subject of this entry is one T cell receptor beta chain. Its specificity is not known. CDR1 and CDR2 (germline): MNHEY, SMNVEV (reference sequence). The germline V and J ends were trimmed by 4 bases and 4 bases, with 10 bases remaining between them. The CDR3 is made up of 14 amino acids. This sample was included in a study of neoadjuvant anti-PD-1 for oral cavity cancer. Regarding the study as a whole: Non-responders to neoadjuvant nivolumab had significantly more clonal PBMC T cells than responders. Treg/Th17 ratio rose with pretreatment blood and fell with post-treatment tumor TCRbeta clonality. Only a few patients per response group were TCR-analyzed; validation needed.

The repertoire was sequenced with immunoSEQ multiplex PCR; TCRdb's copy has only in-frame clones and lacks some. This repertoire shows several thousand clones, 60% to 80% found once; its top ten account for 2.5% to 3.5%. Patients had HPV-negative, locally advanced oral cavity squamous cell carcinoma. The sequence was obtained from a person aged 35-79 years with oral cavity squamous cell carcinoma. V and J are TRBV27 and TRBJ1-4; weak D call: TRBD1 (5 bases). The source was PBMCs, collected before nivolumab (anti-PD-1) treatment. The CDR3 DNA is TGTGCCAGCAGTTGGGGGGGGATTAATGAAAAACTGTTTTTT. Its protein product is CASSWGGINEKLFF.